This T cell receptor (beta chain) comes out of a study of T-cell memory formation after mild COVID-19. General observations from the study: Day 15 to 85 contracting clones showed balanced CD4/CD8; day 15 to 37 expanders favored CD4+. The finding that pre-infection memory included some responding clones suggested that cross-reactive memory joined.

TCRdb passed the 5' RACE reads through MiXCR, listing each CDR3 protein once. The sample lists roughly 410,000 distinct CDR3 sequences; about 24% were seen once. About this clonotype itself: Its matching antigen is unknown.

Trimming removed 2 bases at V and 0 bases at J, with 10 bases between. CDR1 and CDR2 (germline): MDHEN, SYDVKM. The CDR3 is 15 residues long. The sequencing sample was made of PBMCs or a T cell subset sorted from them (not recorded which). This receptor was taken from an adult woman who had mild COVID-19 (a few samples of this study predate the infection). Cell type and time point are not known. The rearrangement links TRBV28 to TRBJ1-1; D might be TRBD1 (5 bases). As DNA, the CDR3 is TGTGCCAGCAGTTTACGTGGGACGGTGAACACTGAAGCTTTCTTT. It specifies CASSLRGTVNTEAFF.